This T cell receptor beta chain was obtained from a study of blood T cell repertoires in COVID-19. This clone was recorded once. TCRdb's copy holds only in-frame clones and misses some; the assay was immunoSEQ multiplex PCR. Of 250,000 to 300,000 clones listed, about 91% are singletons. The V end was cut by 1 base, the J end by 5 bases, with 15 bases between. From germline, CDR1 is KGHSH and CDR2 LQKENI. The CDR3 runs to 16 residues. The sequence came from a human donor in a cohort exposed to, infected with or recovered from COVID-19 (not recorded which). The donor label of this sample is uncertain. Sequenced: PBMCs or T cells enriched from blood (not recorded which). The chain has TRBV18 and TRBJ2-1, with a weak D call TRBD2 (6 bases). The CDR3 DNA reads as TGTGCCAGCTCACCACGAGGGACTGTAGCTAACAATGAGCAGTTCTTC. Translation gives CASSPRGTVANNEQFF. Full variable domain (rest looked up from reference TRBV18 and TRBJ2-1): NAGVMQNPRHLVRRRGQEARLRCSPMKGHSHVYWYRQLPEEGLKFMVYLQKENIIDESGMPKERFSAEFPKEGPSILRIQQVVRGDSAAYFCASSPRGTVANNEQFFGPGTRLTVL.